This T cell receptor (beta chain) was captured in a study of cytomegalovirus exposure and HLA in healthy donors. Study background: The approximately 130 validation repertoires and the approximately 700 first-cohort repertoires shared a platform, a later analysis reported. General study points: With high specificity and sensitivity, the classifier reportedly diagnosed cytomegalovirus status. Researchers catalogued roughly 150 TCR beta chains as cytomegalovirus-associated.

The donors were members of the validation cohort, which comprised about 120 subjects and was separate from the first cohort of more than 500 subjects. As concerns this clone: The antigen remains undetermined.

Some clones are missing from TCRdb's copy, which holds only in-frame ones; the method was immunoSEQ multiplex PCR. The table lists some 250,000 clones, roughly 90% of them singletons. The TCR sequence derives from a woman in her late teens or twenties in good health and CMV-seronegative. Material for sequencing was PBMCs.

The CDR3 DNA follows: TGTGCCAGCAGTTACTCTAGGGGCAATGAGCAGTTCTTC. It encodes CASSYSRGNEQFF. The chain carries TRBV6-5 and TRBJ2-1; a weak D match, TRBD1 (5 bases). CDR3 size: 13 residues. V was clipped by 0 bases and J by 6 bases, with 6 bases between them. Per the germline V gene, CDR1 is MNHEY and CDR2 is SVGAGI.